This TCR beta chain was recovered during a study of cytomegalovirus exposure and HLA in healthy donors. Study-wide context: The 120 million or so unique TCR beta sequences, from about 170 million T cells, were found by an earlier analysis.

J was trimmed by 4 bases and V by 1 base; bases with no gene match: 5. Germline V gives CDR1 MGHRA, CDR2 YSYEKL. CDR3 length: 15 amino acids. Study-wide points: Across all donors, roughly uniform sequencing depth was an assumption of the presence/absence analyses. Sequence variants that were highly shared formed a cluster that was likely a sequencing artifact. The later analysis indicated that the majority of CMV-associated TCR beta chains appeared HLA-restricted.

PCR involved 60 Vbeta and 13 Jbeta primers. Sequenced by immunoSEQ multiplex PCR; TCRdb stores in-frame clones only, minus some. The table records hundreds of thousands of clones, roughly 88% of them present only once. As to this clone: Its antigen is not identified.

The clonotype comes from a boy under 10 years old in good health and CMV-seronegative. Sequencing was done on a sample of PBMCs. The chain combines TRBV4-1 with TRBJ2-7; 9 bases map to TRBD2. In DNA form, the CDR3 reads TGCGCCAGCAGCCAAGGTAGCGGGAGTACGTACGAGCAGTACTTC. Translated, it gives CASSQGSGSTYEQYF.